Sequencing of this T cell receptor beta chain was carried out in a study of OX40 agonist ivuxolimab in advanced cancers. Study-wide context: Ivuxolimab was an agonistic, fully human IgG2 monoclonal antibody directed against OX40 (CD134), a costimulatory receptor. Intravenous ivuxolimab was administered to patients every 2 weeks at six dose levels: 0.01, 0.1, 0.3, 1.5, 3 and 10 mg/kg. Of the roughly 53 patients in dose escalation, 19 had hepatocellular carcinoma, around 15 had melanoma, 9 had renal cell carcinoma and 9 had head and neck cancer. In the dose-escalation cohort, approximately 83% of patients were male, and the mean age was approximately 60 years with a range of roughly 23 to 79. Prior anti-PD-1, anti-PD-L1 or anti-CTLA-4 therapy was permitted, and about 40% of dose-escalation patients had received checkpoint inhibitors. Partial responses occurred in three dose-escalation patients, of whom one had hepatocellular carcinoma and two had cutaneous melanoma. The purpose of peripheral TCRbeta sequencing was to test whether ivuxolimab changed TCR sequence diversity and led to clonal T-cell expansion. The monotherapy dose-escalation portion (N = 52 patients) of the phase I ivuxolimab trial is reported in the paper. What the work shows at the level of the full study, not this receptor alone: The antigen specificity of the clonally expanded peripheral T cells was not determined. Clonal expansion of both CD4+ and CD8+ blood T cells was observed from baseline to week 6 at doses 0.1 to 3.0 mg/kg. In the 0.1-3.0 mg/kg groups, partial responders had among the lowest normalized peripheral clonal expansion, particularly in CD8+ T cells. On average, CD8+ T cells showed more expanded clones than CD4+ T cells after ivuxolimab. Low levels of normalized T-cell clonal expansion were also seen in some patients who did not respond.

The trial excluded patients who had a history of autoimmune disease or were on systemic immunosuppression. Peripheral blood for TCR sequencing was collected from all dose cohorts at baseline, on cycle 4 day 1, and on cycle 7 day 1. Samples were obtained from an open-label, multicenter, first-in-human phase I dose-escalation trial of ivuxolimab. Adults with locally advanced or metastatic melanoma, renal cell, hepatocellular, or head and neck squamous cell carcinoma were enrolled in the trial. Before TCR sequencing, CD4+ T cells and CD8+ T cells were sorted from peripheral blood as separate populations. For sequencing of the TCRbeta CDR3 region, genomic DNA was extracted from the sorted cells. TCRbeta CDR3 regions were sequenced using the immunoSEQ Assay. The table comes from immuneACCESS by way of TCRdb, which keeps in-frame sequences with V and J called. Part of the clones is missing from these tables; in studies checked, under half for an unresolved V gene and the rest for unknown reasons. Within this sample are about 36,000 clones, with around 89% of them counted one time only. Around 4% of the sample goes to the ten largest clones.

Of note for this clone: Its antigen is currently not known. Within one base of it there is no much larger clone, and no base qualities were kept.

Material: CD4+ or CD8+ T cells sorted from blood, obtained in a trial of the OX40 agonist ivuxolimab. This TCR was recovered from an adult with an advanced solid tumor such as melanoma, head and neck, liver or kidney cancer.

The CDR3 protein: CASSLLAGGPRSSYEQYF. The DNA reads as follows: TGTGCCAGCAGCTTGTTAGCGGGAGGGCCTCGGAGCTCCTACGAGCAGTACTTC. The rearrangement joined TRBV5-6 to TRBJ2-7; 11 bases in the junction line up with TRBD2. The germline V gene supplies CDR1 SGHDT and CDR2 YYEEEE. The CDR3 runs 18 amino acids, cysteine and phenylalanine included. CDR3 DNA only is kept here, 54 bases in frame from base 1. Trimming removed 1 base from V and 0 bases from J; the gene matches leave 9 bases unexplained.